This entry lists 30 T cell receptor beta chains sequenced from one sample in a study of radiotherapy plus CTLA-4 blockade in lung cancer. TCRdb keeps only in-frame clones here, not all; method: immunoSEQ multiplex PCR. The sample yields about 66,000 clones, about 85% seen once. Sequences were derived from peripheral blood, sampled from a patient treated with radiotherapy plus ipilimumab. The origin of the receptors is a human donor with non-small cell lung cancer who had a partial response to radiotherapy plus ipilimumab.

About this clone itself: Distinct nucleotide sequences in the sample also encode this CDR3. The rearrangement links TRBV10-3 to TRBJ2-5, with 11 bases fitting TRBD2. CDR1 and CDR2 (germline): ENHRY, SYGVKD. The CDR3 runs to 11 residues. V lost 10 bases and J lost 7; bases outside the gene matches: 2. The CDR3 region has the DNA TGTGCCACCGGGACTAGCGGGACCCAGTACTTC. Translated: CATGTSGTQYF.

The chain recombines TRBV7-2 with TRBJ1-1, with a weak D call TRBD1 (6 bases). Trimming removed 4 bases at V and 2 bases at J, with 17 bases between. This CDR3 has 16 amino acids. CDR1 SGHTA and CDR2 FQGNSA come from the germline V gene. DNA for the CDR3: TGTGCCAGCAGCTCCCGAGGTGGGGGCGATAACACTGAAGCTTTCTTT. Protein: CASSSRGGGDNTEAFF.

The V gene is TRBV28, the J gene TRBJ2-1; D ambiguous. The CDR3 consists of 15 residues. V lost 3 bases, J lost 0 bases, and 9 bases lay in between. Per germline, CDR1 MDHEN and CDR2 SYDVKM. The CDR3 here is CASSFDPSSYNEQFF. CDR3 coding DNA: TGTGCCAGCAGTTTCGATCCGAGCTCCTACAATGAGCAGTTCTTC.

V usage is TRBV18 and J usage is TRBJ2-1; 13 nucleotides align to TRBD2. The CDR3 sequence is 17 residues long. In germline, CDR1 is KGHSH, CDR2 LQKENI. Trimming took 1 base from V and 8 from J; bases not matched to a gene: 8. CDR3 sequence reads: CASSPRTSGRVVHEQFF. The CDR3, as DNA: TGTGCCAGCTCACCACGTACTAGCGGGAGGGTCGTCCATGAGCAGTTCTTC.

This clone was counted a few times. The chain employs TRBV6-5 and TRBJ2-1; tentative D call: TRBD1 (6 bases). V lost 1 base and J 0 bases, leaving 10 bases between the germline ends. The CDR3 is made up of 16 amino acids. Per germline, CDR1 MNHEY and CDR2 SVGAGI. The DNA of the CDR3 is TGTGCCAGCAGTTACTTAACAGGGAGCTCCTACAATGAGCAGTTCTTC. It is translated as CASSYLTGSSYNEQFF.

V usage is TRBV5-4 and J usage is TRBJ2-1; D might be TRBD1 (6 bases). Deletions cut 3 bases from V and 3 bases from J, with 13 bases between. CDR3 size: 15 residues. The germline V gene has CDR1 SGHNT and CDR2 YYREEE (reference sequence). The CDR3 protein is CASSSPGADYNEQFF. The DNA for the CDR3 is TGTGCCAGCAGCTCCCCAGGGGCAGACTACAATGAGCAGTTCTTC. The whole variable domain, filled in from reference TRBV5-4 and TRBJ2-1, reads ETGVTQSPTHLIKTRGQQVTLRCSSQSGHNTVSWYQQALGQGPQFIFQYYREEENGRGNFPPRFSGLQFPNYSSELNVNALELDDSALYLCASSSPGADYNEQFFGPGTRLTVL.

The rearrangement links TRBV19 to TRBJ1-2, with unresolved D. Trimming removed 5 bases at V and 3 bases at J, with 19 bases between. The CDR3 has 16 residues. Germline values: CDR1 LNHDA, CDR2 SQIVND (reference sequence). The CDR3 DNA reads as TGTGCCAGTAGTCCGCGCTTCAGGCTGGCCGACTATGGCTACACCTTC. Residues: CASSPRFRLADYGYTF.

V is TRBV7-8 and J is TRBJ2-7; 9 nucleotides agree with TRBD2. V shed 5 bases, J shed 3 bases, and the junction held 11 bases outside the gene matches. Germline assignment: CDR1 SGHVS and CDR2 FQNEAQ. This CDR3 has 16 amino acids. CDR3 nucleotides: TGTGCCAGCAGCCCCGTCGGCGGGAGGGTATACTACGAGCAGTACTTC. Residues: CASSPVGGRVYYEQYF.

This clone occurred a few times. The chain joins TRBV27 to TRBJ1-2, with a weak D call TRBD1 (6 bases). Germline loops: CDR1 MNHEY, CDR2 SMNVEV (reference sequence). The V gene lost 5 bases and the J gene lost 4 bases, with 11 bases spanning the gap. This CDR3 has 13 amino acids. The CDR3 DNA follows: TGTGCCAGCAGTCCGCAGGGGCCCTATGGCTACACCTTC. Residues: CASSPQGPYGYTF.

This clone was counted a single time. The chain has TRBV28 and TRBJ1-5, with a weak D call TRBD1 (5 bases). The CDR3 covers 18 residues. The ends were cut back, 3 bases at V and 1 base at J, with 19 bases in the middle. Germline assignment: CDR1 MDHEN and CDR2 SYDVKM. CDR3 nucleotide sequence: TGTGCCAGCAGTTTCAATTTAGAGTACGGGGGAAGCAATCAGCCCCAGCATTTT. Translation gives CASSFNLEYGGSNQPQHF.

CDR3 nucleotides: TGTGCCAGCAGCGTAGGACAGGGGAAAGGGTATTACGAGCAGTACTTC. The encoded protein is CASSVGQGKGYYEQYF. The chain is built from TRBV9 and TRBJ2-7, with 8 bases fitting TRBD1. Germline V gives CDR1 SGDLS, CDR2 YYNGEE. This CDR3 region has 16 residues. The junction had 9 bases not matched to a gene; V was cut back by 0 bases and J by 4 bases.

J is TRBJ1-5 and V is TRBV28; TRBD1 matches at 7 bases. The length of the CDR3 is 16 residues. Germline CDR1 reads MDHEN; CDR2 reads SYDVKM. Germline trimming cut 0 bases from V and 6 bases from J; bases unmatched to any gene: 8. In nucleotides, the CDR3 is TGTGCCAGCAGTTTATGGAGGCAAGGGGGCGGTCAGCCCCAGCATTTT. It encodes CASSLWRQGGGQPQHF.

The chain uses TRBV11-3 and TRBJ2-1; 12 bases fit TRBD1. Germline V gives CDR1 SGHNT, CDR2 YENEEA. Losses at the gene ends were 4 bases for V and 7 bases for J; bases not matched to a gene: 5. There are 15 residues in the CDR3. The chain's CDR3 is CASSSGQGANNEQFF. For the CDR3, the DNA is TGTGCCAGCAGCTCGGGACAGGGGGCAAATAATGAGCAGTTCTTC.

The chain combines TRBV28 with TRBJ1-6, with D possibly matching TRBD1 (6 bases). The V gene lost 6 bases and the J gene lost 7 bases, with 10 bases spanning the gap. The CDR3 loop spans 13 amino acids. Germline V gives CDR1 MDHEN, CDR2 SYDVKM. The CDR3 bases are TGTGCCAGCAGGAGGACAGAGAATTCACCCCTCCACTTT. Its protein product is CASRRTENSPLHF.

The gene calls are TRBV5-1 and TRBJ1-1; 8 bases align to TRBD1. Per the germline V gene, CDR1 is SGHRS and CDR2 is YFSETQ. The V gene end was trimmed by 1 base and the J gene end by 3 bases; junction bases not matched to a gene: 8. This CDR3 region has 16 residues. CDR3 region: CASSLFSGQGYTEAFF. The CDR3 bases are TGCGCCAGCAGCTTGTTTTCCGGACAGGGATACACTGAAGCTTTCTTT.

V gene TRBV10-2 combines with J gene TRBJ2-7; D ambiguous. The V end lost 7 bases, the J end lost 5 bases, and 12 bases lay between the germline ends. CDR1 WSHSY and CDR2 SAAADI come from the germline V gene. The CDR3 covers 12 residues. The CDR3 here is CASTPEYDEQYF. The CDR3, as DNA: TGCGCCAGCACCCCAGAATATGACGAGCAGTACTTC.

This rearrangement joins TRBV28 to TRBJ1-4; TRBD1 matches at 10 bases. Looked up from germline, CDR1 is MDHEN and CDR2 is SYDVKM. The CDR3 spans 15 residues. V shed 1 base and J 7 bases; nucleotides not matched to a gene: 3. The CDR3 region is CASSLSTGGSEKLFF. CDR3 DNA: TGTGCCAGCAGTTTATCGACAGGGGGCAGTGAAAAACTGTTTTTT.

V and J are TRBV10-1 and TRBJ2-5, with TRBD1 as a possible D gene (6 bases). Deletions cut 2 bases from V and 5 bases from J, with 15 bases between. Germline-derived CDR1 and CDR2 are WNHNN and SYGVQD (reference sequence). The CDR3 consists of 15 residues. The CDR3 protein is CASSEDSGARETQYF. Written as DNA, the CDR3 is TGCGCCAGCAGTGAGGACTCAGGGGCACGGGAGACCCAGTACTTC.

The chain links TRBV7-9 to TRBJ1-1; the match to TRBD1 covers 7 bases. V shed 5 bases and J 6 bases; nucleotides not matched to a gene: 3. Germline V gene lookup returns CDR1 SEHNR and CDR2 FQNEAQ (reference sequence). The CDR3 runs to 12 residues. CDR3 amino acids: CASSQTGAEAFF. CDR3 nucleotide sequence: TGTGCCAGCAGCCAAACAGGGGCTGAAGCTTTCTTT. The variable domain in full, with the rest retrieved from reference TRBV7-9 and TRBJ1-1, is DTGVSQNPRHKITKRGQNVTFRCDPISEHNRLYWYRQTLGQGPEFLTYFQNEAQLEKSRLLSDRFSAERPKGSFSTLEIQRTEQGDSAMYLCASSQTGAEAFFGQGTRLTVV.

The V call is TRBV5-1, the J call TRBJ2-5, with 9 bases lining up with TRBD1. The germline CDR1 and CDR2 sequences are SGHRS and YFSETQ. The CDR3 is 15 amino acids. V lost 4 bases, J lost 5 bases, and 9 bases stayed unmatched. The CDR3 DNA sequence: TGCGCCAGCAGCCTAACAGGGGGACAGGGTGAGACCCAGTACTTC. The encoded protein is CASSLTGGQGETQYF.

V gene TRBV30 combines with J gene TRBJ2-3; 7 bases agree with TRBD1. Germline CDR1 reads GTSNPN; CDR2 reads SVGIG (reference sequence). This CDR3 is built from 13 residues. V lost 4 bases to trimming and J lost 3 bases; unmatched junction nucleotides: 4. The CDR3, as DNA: TGTGCCTGGACCGACAGGGCAACAGATACGCAGTATTTT. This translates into CAWTDRATDTQYF.

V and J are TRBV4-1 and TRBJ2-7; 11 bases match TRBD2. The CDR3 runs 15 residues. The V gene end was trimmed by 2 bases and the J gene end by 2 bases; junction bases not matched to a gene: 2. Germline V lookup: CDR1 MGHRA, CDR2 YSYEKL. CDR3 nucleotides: TGCGCCAGCAGCCAAACTAGCGGGAGCCCCTACGAGCAGTACTTC. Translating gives CASSQTSGSPYEQYF.

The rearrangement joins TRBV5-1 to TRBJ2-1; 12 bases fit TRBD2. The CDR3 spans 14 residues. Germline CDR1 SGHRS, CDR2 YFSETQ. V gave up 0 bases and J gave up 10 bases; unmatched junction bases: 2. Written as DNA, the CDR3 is TGCGCCAGCAGCTTGGCCCTAGCGGGAGGGGAGCAGTTCTTC. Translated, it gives CASSLALAGGEQFF. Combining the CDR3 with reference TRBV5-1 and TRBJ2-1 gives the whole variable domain KAGVTQTPRYLIKTRGQQVTLSCSPISGHRSVSWYQQTPGQGLQFLFEYFSETQRNKGNFPGRFSGRQFSNSRSEMNVSTLELGDSALYLCASSLALAGGEQFFGPGTRLTVL.

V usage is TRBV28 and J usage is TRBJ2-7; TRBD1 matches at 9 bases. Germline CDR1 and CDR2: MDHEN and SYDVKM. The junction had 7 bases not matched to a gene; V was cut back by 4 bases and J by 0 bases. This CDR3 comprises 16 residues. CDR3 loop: CASSSWTGEGSYEQYF. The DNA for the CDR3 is TGTGCCAGCAGTTCATGGACAGGGGAAGGCTCCTACGAGCAGTACTTC.

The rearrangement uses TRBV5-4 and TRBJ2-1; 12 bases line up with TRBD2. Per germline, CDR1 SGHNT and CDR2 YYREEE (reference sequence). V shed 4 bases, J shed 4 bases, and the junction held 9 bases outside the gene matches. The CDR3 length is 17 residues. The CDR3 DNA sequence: TGTGCCAGCAGCCCCAGCCCGGGACTAGCGGGTTACAATGAGCAGTTCTTC. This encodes CASSPSPGLAGYNEQFF. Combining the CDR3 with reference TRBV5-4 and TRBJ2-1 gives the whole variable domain ETGVTQSPTHLIKTRGQQVTLRCSSQSGHNTVSWYQQALGQGPQFIFQYYREEENGRGNFPPRFSGLQFPNYSSELNVNALELDDSALYLCASSPSPGLAGYNEQFFGPGTRLTVL.

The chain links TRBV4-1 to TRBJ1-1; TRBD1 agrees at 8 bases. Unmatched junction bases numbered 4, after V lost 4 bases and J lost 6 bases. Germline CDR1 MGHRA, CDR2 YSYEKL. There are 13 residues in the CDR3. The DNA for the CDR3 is TGCGCCAGCAGCCTCGACAGGGGATCTGAAGCTTTCTTT. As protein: CASSLDRGSEAFF.

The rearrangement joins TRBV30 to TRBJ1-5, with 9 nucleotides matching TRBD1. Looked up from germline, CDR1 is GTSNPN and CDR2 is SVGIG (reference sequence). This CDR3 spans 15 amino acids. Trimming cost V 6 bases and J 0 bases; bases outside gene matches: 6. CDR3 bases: TGTGCCTGTGGGGGGGACAGGGCTAGCAATCAGCCCCAGCATTTT. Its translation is CACGGDRASNQPQHF.

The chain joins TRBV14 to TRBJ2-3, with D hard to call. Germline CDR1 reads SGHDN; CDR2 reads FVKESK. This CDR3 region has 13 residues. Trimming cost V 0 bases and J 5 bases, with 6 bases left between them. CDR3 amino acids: CASSQDLRDTQYF. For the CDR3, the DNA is TGTGCCAGCAGCCAAGATCTTAGAGATACGCAGTATTTT. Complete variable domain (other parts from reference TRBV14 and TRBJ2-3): EAGVTQFPSHSVIEKGQTVTLRCDPISGHDNLYWYRRVMGKEIKFLLHFVKESKQDESGMPNNRFLAERTGGTYSTLKVQPAELEDSGVYFCASSQDLRDTQYFGPGTRLTVL.

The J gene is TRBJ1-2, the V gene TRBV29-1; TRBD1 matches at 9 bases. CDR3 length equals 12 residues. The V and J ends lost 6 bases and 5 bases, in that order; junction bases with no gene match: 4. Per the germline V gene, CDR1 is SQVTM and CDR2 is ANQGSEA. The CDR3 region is CSVPGTGYGYTF. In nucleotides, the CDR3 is TGCAGCGTGCCCGGGACAGGGTATGGCTACACCTTC.

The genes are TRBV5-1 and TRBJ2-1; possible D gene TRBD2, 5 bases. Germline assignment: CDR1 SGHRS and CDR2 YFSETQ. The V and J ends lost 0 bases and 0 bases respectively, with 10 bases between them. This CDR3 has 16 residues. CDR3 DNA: TGCGCCAGCAGCTTGGGTTCTGGGAGCTCCTACAATGAGCAGTTCTTC. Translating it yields CASSLGSGSSYNEQFF.